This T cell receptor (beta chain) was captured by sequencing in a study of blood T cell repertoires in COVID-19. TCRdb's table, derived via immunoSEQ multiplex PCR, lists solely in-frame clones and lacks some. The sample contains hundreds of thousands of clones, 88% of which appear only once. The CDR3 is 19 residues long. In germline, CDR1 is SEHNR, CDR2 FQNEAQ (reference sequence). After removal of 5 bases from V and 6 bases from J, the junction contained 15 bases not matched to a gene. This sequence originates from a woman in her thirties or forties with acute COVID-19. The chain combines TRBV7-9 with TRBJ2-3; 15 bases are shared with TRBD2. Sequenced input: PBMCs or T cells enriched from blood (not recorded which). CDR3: CASSGATGTSGGSGDTQYF. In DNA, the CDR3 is TGTGCCAGCAGCGGTGCTACTGGGACTAGCGGGGGGTCCGGGGATACGCAGTATTTT.